This T cell receptor beta chain was identified in a study of T cells after yellow fever vaccination (dated by TCRdb to about 2019). Background for the entire study: The SMART-Seq v4 Ultra Low Input RNA kit was used to prepare libraries from fractions with low cell numbers. To follow T-cell clones before and after primary and booster YFV17D yellow fever vaccination, bulk TCR alpha and beta repertoires were sequenced over time. The cohort comprised two healthy male donors, one aged 18 to 30 and one aged 30 to 39 years. Blood samples were taken at several timepoints before and after primary and secondary immunization, and bulk PBMC replicates and cell subsets were isolated. The investigation overall reported the following: The secondary T-cell response was weaker than the primary response but faster, peaking on day 5 instead of day 15. After the booster, most of the clones that had expanded following primary vaccination were detected again (just under 97% of CD4 and 88% of CD8), which suggests that memory was broadly maintained. Because the study included only two donors, the extent to which the findings can be generalized is limited. Because abundant contaminating clonotypes from the bulk population could be contained in FACS-sorted repertoires, computational filtering was required. A small share of clonotypes occurred in both CD4 and CD8 compartments, likely arising from convergent recombination.

Taken from cysteine to phenylalanine, the CDR3 has 17 residues. Only the CDR3 region is kept as DNA, spanning 51 bases read in frame from base 1. The germline V gene encodes CDR1 SGHRS and CDR2 YFSETQ. V sheds 4 bases and J sheds 1 base, leaving 17 bases between their ends. Synthesis of TCR cDNA relied on 5'RACE template switching, a step that introduced a universal primer site along with unique molecular identifiers. Priming for cDNA synthesis came from both the TCR alpha and TCR beta constant segments. Two PCR steps were used to amplify libraries, with sample barcodes and sequencing adapters being added in the second step. Sequencing of libraries was done on Illumina HiSeq 2500 (2x100 bp) or NovaSeq (2x150 bp). The source study handled its data this way. MIGEC was used to demultiplex reads and collapse the reads into UMI consensus sequences, and MiXCR was used for V(D)J alignment. Vaccine-responding clonotypes were defined with edgeR using replicate PBMC samples, requiring FDR below 0.01 and a log2 fold change above 5 up to day 15. CD4 or CD8 identity was assigned to each bulk clonotype according to whether the clonotype was present at higher abundance in the sequenced CD4 repertoire or the sequenced CD8 repertoire. TCRdb applied fastp at Q25 and MiXCR to the public reads, then kept only in-frame beta chains. Rows are unified per CDR3 protein, each entry keeping the most common DNA and genes. TCRdb, not the authors, supplied the V and J calls. The sample table contains some 130,000 distinct CDR3 sequences; only one count was recorded for more than 6.5% of them. In total, the top ten clones hold approximately 0.59% of the sample.

This clonotype was counted ten times or more. Its antigen is unknown. There are no base qualities to consult, and no much larger clone falls within one base. In the paper's terms, the treatment or condition label means: live attenuated yellow fever vaccine strain. PBMCs were isolated from peripheral blood using a standard Ficoll-Paque protocol. Dynabeads CD4 and CD8 positive selection kits were used to isolate CD4 and CD8 T-cell fractions. RNA was extracted with TriZol from bulk PBMCs, CD4 and CD8 fractions, and dextramer-positive and dextramer-negative fractions. The chain is encoded by TRBV5-1 joined to TRBJ2-2; the D region possibly corresponds to TRBD1 (5 bases align). The sample in question was CD4+ T cells sorted from PBMCs, obtained 10 days after the yellow fever booster vaccination. The sequence was collected from a young man who received the YFV17D yellow fever vaccine. CDR3 loop: CASSEFWAGRNTGELFF. The sequence in DNA is TGCGCCAGCAGCGAGTTTTGGGCAGGGCGGAACACCGGGGAGCTGTTTTTT.